Reported below is one TCR beta chain. The CDR3 covers 17 residues. Germline V gives CDR1 SGDLS, CDR2 YYNGEE. V lost 3 bases, J lost 5 bases, and 11 bases stayed unmatched. This sample is part of a study of blood T cell repertoires in COVID-19. Overall study context: PBMCs, B-cell-depleted T cells, or T cells were the source of the cDNA or gDNA that made up the material.

Source study methods: Reference gene primers were amplified, and this amplification served to estimate nucleated cell counts. Profiled with immunoSEQ multiplex PCR; TCRdb holds only in-frame clones, not every one. From that table come the V and J calls and clone size; the DNA was used to work out D and trimming. Of 70,000 to 90,000 clones listed, roughly 86% were seen once; the top ten hold around 1.3%. The sequenced material came from peripheral blood. The J gene is TRBJ2-1, the V gene TRBV9; the match to TRBD1 covers 10 bases. The TCR sequence derives from a woman older than 75 with acute or convalescent COVID-19. The CDR3 sequence is CASSGVGGQGVNNEQFF. Here the CDR3 DNA reads TGTGCCAGCAGCGGGGTAGGAGGACAGGGGGTAAACAATGAGCAGTTCTTC. The full variable domain, with the rest looked up from reference TRBV9 and TRBJ2-1, is DSGVTQTPKHLITATGQRVTLRCSPRSGDLSVYWYQQSLDQGLQFLIQYYNGEERAKGNILERFSAQQFPDLHSELNLSSLELGDSALYFCASSGVGGQGVNNEQFFGPGTRLTVL.